The 17 T cell receptor beta chains presented below share a single source sample, sequenced in a study of blood T cell repertoires in COVID-19 (dated by TCRdb to the early 2020s). Libraries came from the immunoSEQ multiplex PCR assay. In its TCRdb copy, this immuneACCESS table keeps in-frame sequences only and misses some clones. Where compared with another copy, unresolved V genes explain less than half of these, and the others have no known cause. Within this sample are 180,000 or so clones, with around 87% of them counted one time only. Jointly, the top ten make up roughly 2.5% of the sample. Sample: peripheral blood. The source of these receptors is a man aged 35 to 55 with active or convalescent COVID-19.

The J gene is TRBJ1-5, the V gene TRBV27; perhaps TRBD1 as D (6 bases). The V and J ends lost 6 bases and 4 bases respectively, with 13 bases between them. Germline V gene data show CDR1 as MNHEY and CDR2 as SMNVEV (reference sequence). The CDR3 spans 14 residues. The DNA of the CDR3 is TGTGCCAGCAGGCCCGGACAGATAAATCAGCCCCAGCATTTT. Protein product: CASRPGQINQPQHF.

The chain employs TRBV9 and TRBJ2-1; TRBD2 matches 9 bases. The CDR3 spans 17 residues. V trimming: 10 bases; J trimming: 7 bases; junction bases outside the gene matches: 21. Germline CDR1 is SGDLS and CDR2 is YYNGEE. The CDR3 loop is CAFGGLARHRGWNEQFF. In DNA form, the CDR3 reads TGTGCCTTCGGGGGACTAGCTCGTCATAGGGGCTGGAATGAGCAGTTCTTC.

The table lists this clone with a count of one. The rearrangement links TRBV21-1 to TRBJ2-7; the D call in the table, TRBD1, was not verified against the DNA. TRBV21-1 is a pseudogene. The CDR3 loop spans 13 amino acids. CDR3 residues: CASRGTGPYEQYF. The DNA of the CDR3 is TGTGCCAGCAGGGGGACAGGCCCCTACGAGCAGTACTTC.

V usage is TRBV30 and J usage is TRBJ1-5; weak D call: TRBD1 (5 bases). Germline-derived CDR1 and CDR2 are GTSNPN and SVGIG (reference sequence). The CDR3 covers 14 residues. The V end was cut by 0 bases, the J end by 6 bases, with 12 bases between. CDR3 in DNA: TGTGCCTGGAGTGTTGGTCAGGGAAGTCAGCCCCAGCATTTT. It translates to CAWSVGQGSQPQHF. Combining the CDR3 with reference TRBV30 and TRBJ1-5 gives the whole variable domain SQTIHQWPATLVQPVGSPLSLECTVEGTSNPNLYWYRQAAGRGLQLLFYSVGIGQISSEVPQNLSASRPQDRQFILSSKKLLLSDSGFYLCAWSVGQGSQPQHFGDGTRLSIL.

The chain has TRBV28 and TRBJ1-1; D is uncertain. The germline V gene encodes CDR1 MDHEN and CDR2 SYDVKM. V lost 8 bases to trimming and J lost 2 bases, with 12 bases between them. The length of the CDR3 is 13 residues. The CDR3 coding sequence is TGTGCCAGCGGCTTTTTAGCAAACACTGAAGCTTTCTTT. Residues: CASGFLANTEAFF.

This chain connects TRBV5-5 to TRBJ1-2; 7 nucleotides agree with TRBD1. Germline V gives CDR1 SGHKS, CDR2 YYEKEE (reference sequence). With V trimmed by 3 bases and J by 1 base, 6 bases remained unmatched. The CDR3 loop spans 15 amino acids. The chain's CDR3 is CASSWGDSLNYGYTF. CDR3 nucleotide sequence: TGTGCCAGCAGCTGGGGGGACAGTCTTAACTATGGCTACACCTTC. The full variable domain, rest sourced from reference TRBV5-5 and TRBJ1-2, is DAGVTQSPTHLIKTRGQQVTLRCSPISGHKSVSWYQQVLGQGPQFIFQYYEKEERGRGNFPDRFSARQFPNYSSELNVNALLLGDSALYLCASSWGDSLNYGYTFGSGTRLTVV.

This chain joins TRBV28 and TRBJ1-3, with D possibly matching TRBD1 (5 bases). V was shortened by 5 bases and J by 2 bases, with 16 bases between the two germline ends. The germline gives CDR1 MDHEN, CDR2 SYDVKM. The CDR3 is 16 residues long. CDR3 protein: CASSPSAGLAGNTIYF. For the CDR3, the DNA is TGTGCCAGCAGTCCATCCGCAGGGTTAGCTGGAAACACCATATATTTT.

The chain employs TRBV4-2 and TRBJ1-5, with D unclear. The CDR3 is made up of 15 amino acids. Germline-derived CDR1 and CDR2 are LGHNA and YNFKEQ. The V end lost 1 base, the J end lost 1 base, and 8 bases lay between the germline ends. Here the CDR3 reads CASSQVMGSNQPQHF. DNA of the CDR3: TGTGCCAGCAGCCAAGTAATGGGCAGCAATCAGCCCCAGCATTTT.

CDR3 sequence: CASSDSGPLREQYF. CDR3 nucleotide sequence: TGCGCCAGCAGTGATAGCGGGCCTCTTCGGGAGCAGTACTTC. The chain joins TRBV10-2 to TRBJ2-7, with TRBD2 identical over 7 bases. The CDR3 consists of 14 residues. Unmatched junction bases numbered 9, after V lost 3 bases and J lost 7 bases. Germline V gene sequence: CDR1 WSHSY, CDR2 SAAADI.

CDR3 in amino acids: CASSSTPRAVAFF. The CDR3 region has the DNA TGTGCCAGCAGTTCGACCCCCAGGGCTGTAGCTTTCTTT. The V call is TRBV12-3 or TRBV12-4, the J call TRBJ1-1; D is possibly TRBD1 (5 bases). Trimming cost V 4 bases and J 10 bases, with 16 bases left between them. The CDR3 is 13 amino acids.

The genes are TRBV6-6 and TRBJ1-2, with 10 bases lining up with TRBD1. V lost 4 bases, J lost 8 bases, and 7 bases stayed unmatched. Germline-derived CDR1 and CDR2 are MNHNY and SVGAGI (reference sequence). The CDR3 covers 14 residues. The CDR3 DNA sequence: TGTGCCAGCAGTTTCCCCGGGACAGGGGAAGGCTACACCTTC. It translates to CASSFPGTGEGYTF.

V gene TRBV19 combines with J gene TRBJ2-1, with D perhaps TRBD2 (7 bases). This CDR3 is 14 amino acids long. Germline-derived CDR1 and CDR2 are LNHDA and SQIVND (reference sequence). With 4 bases removed from V and 5 bases from J, the gap between germline ends came to 12 bases. The CDR3 region is CASSNGGANNEQFF. The CDR3, as DNA: TGTGCCAGTAGTAATGGGGGGGCCAACAATGAGCAGTTCTTC.

The chain is built from TRBV7-9 and TRBJ1-2, with D maybe TRBD1 (5 bases). The CDR3 sequence is 15 residues long. V was shortened by 2 bases and J by 8 bases, with 18 bases between the two germline ends. Per germline, CDR1 SEHNR and CDR2 FQNEAQ (reference sequence). The CDR3 region is CASSLKRGSTEGYTF. The DNA of the CDR3 is TGTGCCAGCAGCTTAAAACGGGGGAGTACAGAAGGCTACACCTTC.

The V gene is TRBV7-2, the J gene TRBJ1-6; D is unresolved. CDR3 length equals 16 residues. Germline V CDR1 and CDR2: SGHTA, FQGNSA. V lost 6 bases and J lost 4, with 16 bases in between. The CDR3 bases are TGTGCCAGCAGTTCACAGAGCTACATTTATAATTCACCCCTCCACTTT. It yields the protein CASSSQSYIYNSPLHF.

CDR3 in DNA: TGTGCCAGCTTGAAGGAGGTCAGGGGGCGCTCCGGCTACACCTTC. Translated: CASLKEVRGRSGYTF. The chain joins TRBV2 to TRBJ1-2; 8 nucleotides line up with TRBD1. Germline CDR1 is SNHLY and CDR2 is FYNNEI. The trim removed 8 bases at V and 8 bases at J, leaving 16 bases unmatched. The CDR3 contains 15 residues.

The chain uses TRBV18 and TRBJ1-3; TRBD1 aligns across 7 bases. In germline, CDR1 is KGHSH, CDR2 LQKENI. Germline trimming cut 4 bases from V and 11 bases from J; bases unmatched to any gene: 11. The CDR3 covers 14 residues. CDR3 DNA sequence: TGTGCCAGCTCACACCGGGACAGAGAGACCCCCATATATTTT. Translating gives CASSHRDRETPIYF. The full variable domain, completed using reference TRBV18 and TRBJ1-3, is NAGVMQNPRHLVRRRGQEARLRCSPMKGHSHVYWYRQLPEEGLKFMVYLQKENIIDESGMPKERFSAEFPKEGPSILRIQQVVRGDSAAYFCASSHRDRETPIYFGEGSWLTVV.

The V gene is TRBV27, the J gene TRBJ1-2; 7 nucleotides match TRBD1. Germline V gene data show CDR1 as MNHEY and CDR2 as SMNVEV (reference sequence). The CDR3 totals 16 residues. The V gene end was trimmed by 5 bases and the J gene end by 0 bases; junction bases not matched to a gene: 9. The CDR3 loop reads CASSHGTELSNYGYTF. In DNA form, the CDR3 reads TGTGCCAGCAGTCACGGGACAGAACTGTCTAACTATGGCTACACCTTC.